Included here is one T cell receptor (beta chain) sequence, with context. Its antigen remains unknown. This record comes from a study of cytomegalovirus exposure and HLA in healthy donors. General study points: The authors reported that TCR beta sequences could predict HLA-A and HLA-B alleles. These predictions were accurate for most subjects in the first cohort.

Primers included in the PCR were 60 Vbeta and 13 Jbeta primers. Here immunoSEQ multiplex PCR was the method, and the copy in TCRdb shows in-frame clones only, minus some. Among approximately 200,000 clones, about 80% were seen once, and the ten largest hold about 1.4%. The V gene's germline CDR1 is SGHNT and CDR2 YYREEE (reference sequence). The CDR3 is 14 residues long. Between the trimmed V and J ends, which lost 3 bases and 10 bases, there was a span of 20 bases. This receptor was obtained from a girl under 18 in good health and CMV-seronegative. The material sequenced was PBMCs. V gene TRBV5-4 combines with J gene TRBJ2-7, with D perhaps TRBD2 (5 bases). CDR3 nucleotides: TGTGCCAGCAGCTCACTAGATCACCGAGAGGCACAGTACTTC. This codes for CASSSLDHREAQYF.